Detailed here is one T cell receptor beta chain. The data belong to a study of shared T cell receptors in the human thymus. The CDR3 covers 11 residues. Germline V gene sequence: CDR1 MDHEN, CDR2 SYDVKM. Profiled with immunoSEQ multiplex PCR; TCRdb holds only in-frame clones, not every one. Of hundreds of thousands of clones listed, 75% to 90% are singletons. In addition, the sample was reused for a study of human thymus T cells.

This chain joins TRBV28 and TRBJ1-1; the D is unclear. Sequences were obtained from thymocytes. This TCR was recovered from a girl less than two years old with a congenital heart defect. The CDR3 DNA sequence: TGTGGGGCTCCTTGCGAGACTGAAGCTTTCTTT. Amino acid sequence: CGAPCETEAFF.